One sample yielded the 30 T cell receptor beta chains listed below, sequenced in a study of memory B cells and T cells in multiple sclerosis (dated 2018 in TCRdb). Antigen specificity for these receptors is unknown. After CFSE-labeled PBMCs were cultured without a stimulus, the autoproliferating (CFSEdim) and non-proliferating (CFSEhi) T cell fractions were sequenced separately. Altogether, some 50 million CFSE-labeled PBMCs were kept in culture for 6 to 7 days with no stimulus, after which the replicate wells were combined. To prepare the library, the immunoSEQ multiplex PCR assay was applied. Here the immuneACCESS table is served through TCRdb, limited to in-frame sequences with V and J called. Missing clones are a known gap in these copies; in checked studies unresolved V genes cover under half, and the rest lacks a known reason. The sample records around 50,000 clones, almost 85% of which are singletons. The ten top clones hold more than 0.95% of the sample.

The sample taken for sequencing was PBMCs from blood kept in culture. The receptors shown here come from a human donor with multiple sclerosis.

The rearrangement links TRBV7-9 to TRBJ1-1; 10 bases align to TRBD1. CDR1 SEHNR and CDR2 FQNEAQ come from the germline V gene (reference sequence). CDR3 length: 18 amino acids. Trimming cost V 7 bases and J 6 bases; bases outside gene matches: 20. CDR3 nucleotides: TGTGCCAGCACCCAGGGGGACAGGGGCCGGGGTGGTTTATCTGAAGCTTTCTTT. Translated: CASTQGDRGRGGLSEAFF.

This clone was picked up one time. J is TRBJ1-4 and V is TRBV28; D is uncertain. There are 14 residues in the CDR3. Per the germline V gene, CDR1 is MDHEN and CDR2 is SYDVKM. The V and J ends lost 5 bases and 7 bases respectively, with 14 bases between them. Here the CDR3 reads CASSDGRATEKLFF. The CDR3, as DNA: TGTGCCAGCAGTGATGGACGGGCAACTGAAAAACTGTTTTTT.

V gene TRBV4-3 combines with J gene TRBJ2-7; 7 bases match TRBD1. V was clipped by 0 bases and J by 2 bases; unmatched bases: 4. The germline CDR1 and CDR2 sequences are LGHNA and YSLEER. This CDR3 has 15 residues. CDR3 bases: TGCGCCAGCAGCCAAGAGTGGCAGGGGGCCTACGAGCAGTACTTC. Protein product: CASSQEWQGAYEQYF.

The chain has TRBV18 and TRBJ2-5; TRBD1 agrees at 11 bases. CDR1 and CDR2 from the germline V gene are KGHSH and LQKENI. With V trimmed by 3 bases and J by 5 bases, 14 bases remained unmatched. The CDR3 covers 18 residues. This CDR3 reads CASSPTMDRGRFSETQYF. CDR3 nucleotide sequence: TGTGCCAGCTCACCTACGATGGACAGGGGGCGGTTTTCGGAGACCCAGTACTTC.

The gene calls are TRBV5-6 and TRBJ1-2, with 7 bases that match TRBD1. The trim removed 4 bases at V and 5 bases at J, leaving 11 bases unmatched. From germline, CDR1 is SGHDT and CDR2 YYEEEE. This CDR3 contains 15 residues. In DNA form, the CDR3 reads TGTGCCAGCAGCCGCGACGTAACAGGGGTTTATGGCTACACCTTC. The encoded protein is CASSRDVTGVYGYTF.

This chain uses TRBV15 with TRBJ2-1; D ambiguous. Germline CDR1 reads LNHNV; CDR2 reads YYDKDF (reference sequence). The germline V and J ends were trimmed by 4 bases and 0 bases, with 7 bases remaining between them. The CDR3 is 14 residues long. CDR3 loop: CATSMQVSYNEQFF. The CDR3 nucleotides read TGTGCCACCAGCATGCAGGTCTCCTACAATGAGCAGTTCTTC. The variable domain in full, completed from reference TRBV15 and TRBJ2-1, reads DAMVIQNPRYQVTQFGKPVTLSCSQTLNHNVMYWYQQKSSQAPKLLFHYYDKDFNNEADTPDNFQSRRPNTSFCFLDIRSPGLGDTAMYLCATSMQVSYNEQFFGPGTRLTVL.

CDR3 sequence: CASSWDSARNTIYF. In DNA, the CDR3 is TGTGCCAGCAGCTGGGACAGCGCCCGAAACACCATATATTTT. The chain recombines TRBV5-6 with TRBJ1-3; 7 bases line up with TRBD1. This CDR3 contains 14 residues. Germline CDR1 SGHDT, CDR2 YYEEEE. V dropped 3 bases and J dropped 5; count of bases not matched to a gene: 5.

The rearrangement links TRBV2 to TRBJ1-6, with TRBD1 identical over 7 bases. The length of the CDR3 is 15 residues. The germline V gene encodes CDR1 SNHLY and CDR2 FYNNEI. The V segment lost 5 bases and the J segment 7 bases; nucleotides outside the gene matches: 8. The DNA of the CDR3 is TGTGCCAGCAGTCAAGGGGGCGGAATCAATTCACCCCTCCACTTT. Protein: CASSQGGGINSPLHF.

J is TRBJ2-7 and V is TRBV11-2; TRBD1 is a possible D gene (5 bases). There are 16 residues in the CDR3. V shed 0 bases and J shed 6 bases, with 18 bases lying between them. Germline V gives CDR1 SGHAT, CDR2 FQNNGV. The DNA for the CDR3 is TGTGCCAGCAGCTTAGACCAGGGAAGATCGTCCACCGAGCAGTACTTC. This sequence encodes CASSLDQGRSSTEQYF.

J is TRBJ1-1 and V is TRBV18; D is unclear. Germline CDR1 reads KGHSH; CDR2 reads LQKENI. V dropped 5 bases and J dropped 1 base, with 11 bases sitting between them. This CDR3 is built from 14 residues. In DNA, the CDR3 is TGTGCCAGCTCAGCGTCGACTTCGAACACTGAAGCTTTCTTT. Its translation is CASSASTSNTEAFF.

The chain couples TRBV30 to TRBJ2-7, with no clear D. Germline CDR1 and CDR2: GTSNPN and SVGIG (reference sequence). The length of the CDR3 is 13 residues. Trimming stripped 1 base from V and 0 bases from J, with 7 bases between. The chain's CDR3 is CAWSGKDSYEQYF. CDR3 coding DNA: TGTGCCTGGAGTGGAAAGGACTCCTACGAGCAGTACTTC.

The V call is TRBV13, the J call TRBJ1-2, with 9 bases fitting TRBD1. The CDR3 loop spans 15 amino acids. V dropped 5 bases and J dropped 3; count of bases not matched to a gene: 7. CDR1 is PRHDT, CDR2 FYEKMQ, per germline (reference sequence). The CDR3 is CASSEHGTGYYGYTF. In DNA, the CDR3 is TGTGCCAGCAGCGAACACGGGACAGGGTACTATGGCTACACCTTC. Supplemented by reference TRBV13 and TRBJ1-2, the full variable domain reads AAGVIQSPRHLIKEKRETATLKCYPIPRHDTVYWYQQGPGQDPQFLISFYEKMQSDKGSIPDRFSAQQFSDYHSELNMSSLELGDSALYFCASSEHGTGYYGYTFGSGTRLTVV.

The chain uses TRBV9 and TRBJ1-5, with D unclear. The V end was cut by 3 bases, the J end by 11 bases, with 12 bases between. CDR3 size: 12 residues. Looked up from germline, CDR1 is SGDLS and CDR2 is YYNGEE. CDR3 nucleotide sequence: TGTGCCAGCAGCGACCTCCTCGGGTCCCAGCATTTT. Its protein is CASSDLLGSQHF.

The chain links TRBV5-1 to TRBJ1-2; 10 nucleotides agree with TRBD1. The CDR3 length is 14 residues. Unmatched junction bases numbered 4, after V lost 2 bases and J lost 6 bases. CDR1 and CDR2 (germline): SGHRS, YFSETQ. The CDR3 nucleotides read TGCGCCAGCAGCTTCGGGACAGGGGAGCATGGCTACACCTTC. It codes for CASSFGTGEHGYTF.

Written as DNA, the CDR3 is TGTGCCAGCAGCTCGCCGGGACTAAGCTCTGGAAACACCATATATTTT. Residues: CASSSPGLSSGNTIYF. The J gene is TRBJ1-3, the V gene TRBV5-6; tentative D call: TRBD1 (5 bases). Germline lookup yields CDR1 SGHDT and CDR2 YYEEEE. Trimming removed 3 bases from V and 0 bases from J, with 13 bases in between. The CDR3 sequence is 16 residues long.

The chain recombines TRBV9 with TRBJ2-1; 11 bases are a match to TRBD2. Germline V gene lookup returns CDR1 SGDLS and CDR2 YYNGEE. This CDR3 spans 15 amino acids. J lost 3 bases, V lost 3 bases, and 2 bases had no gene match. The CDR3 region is CASSGTSGGYNEQFF. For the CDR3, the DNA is TGTGCCAGCAGCGGAACTAGCGGGGGCTACAATGAGCAGTTCTTC.

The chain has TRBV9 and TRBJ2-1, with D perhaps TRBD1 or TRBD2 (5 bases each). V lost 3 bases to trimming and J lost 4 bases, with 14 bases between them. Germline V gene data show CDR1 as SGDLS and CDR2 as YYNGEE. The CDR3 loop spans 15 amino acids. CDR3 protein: CASSAGLNTYNEQFF. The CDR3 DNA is TGTGCCAGCAGCGCGGGGCTAAATACGTACAATGAGCAGTTCTTC.

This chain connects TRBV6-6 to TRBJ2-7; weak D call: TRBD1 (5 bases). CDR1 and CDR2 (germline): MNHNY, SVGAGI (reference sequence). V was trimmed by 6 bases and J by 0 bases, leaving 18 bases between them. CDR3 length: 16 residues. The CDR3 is CASSPFPIRGSYEQYF. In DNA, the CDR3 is TGTGCCAGCAGCCCATTCCCCATAAGGGGCTCCTACGAGCAGTACTTC.

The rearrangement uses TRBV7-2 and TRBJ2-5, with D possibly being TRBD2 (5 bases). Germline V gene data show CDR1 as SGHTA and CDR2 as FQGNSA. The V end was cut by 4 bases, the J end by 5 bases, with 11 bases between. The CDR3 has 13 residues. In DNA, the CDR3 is TGTGCCAGCAGCTCGGAGGATCCGGAGACCCAGTACTTC. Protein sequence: CASSSEDPETQYF.

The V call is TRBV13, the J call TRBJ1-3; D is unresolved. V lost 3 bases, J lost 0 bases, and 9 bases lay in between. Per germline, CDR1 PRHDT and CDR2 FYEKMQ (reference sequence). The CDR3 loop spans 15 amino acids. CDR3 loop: CASSFSRSSGNTIYF. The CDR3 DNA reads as TGTGCCAGCAGCTTTAGTAGAAGCTCTGGAAACACCATATATTTT.

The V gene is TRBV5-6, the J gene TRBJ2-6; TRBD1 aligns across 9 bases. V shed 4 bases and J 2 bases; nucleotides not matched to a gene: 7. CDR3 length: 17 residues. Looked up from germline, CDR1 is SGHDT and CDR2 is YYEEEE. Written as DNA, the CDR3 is TGTGCCAGCAGCATGGACAGGGGTTCGGCTGGGGCCAACGTCCTGACTTTC. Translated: CASSMDRGSAGANVLTF.

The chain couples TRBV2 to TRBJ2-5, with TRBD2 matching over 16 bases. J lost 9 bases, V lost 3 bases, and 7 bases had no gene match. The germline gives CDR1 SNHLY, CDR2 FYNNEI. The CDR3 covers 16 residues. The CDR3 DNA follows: TGTGCCAGCAGTGACGGGATGGGACTAGCGGGGGGGTCCCAGTACTTC. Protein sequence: CASSDGMGLAGGSQYF.

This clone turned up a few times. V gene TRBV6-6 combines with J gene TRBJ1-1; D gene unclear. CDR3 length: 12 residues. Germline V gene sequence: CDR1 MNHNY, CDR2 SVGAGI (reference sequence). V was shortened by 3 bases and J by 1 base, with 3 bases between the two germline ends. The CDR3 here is CASSYTNTEAFF. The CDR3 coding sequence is TGTGCCAGCAGTTATACGAACACTGAAGCTTTCTTT.

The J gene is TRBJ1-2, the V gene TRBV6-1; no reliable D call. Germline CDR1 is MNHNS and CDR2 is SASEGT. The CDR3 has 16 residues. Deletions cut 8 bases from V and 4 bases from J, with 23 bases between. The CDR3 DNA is TGTGCCAGCGGTGGGCAGCCGGGTCCTCTCCTCTATGGCTACACCTTC. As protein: CASGGQPGPLLYGYTF.

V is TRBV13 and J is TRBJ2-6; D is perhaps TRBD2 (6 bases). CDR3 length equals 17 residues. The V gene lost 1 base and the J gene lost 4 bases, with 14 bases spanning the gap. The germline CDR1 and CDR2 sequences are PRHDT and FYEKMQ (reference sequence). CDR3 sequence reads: CASSLVGGVYGANVLTF. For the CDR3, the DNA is TGTGCCAGCAGCTTAGTAGGAGGGGTTTACGGGGCCAACGTCCTGACTTTC.

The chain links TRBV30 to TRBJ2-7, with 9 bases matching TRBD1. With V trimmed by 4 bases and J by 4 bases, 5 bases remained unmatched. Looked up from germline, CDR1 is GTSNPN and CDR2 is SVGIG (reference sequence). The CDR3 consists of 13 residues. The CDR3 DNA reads TGTGCCTGGAATGAGGGACAGGGATACGAGCAGTACTTC. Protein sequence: CAWNEGQGYEQYF.

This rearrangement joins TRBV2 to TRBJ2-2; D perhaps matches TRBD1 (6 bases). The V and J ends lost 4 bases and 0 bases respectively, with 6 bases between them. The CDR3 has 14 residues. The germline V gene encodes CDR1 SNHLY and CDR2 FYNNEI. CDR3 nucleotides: TGTGCCAGCAGTGGGGACACGAACACCGGGGAGCTGTTTTTT. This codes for CASSGDTNTGELFF.

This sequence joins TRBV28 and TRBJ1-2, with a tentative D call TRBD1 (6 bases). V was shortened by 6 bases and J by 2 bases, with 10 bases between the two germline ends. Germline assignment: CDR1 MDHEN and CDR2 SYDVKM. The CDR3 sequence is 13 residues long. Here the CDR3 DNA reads TGTGCCAGCAGGGTGACAGGAAACTATGGCTACACCTTC. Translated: CASRVTGNYGYTF.

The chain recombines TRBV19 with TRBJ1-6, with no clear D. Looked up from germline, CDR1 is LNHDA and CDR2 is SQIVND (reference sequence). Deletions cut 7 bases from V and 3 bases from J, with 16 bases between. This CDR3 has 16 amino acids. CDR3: CASKGGRANYNSPLHF. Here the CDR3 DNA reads TGTGCCAGTAAAGGAGGGCGGGCTAACTATAATTCACCCCTCCACTTT.

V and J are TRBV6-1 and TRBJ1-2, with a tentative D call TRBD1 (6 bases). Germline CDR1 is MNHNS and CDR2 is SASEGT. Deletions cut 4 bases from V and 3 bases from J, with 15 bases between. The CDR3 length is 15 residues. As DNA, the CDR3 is TGTGCCAGCAGTGGGGGCAGGGGCGCTGACTATGGCTACACCTTC. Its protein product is CASSGGRGADYGYTF.